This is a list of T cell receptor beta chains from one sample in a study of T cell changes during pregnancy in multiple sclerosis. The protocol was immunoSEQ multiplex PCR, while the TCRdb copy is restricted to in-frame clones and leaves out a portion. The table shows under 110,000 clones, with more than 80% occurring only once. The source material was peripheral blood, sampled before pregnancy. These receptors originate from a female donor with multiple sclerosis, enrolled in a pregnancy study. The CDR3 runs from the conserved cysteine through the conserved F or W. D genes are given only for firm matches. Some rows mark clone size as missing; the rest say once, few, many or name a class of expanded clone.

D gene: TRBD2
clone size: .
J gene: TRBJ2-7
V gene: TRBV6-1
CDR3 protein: CASRRTSGAYEQYF
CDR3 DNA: TGTGCCAGCCGAAGGACTAGCGGTGCCTACGAGCAGTACTTC

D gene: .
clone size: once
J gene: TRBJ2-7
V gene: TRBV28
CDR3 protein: CASCLSGTTYEQYF
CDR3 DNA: TGTGCCAGCTGTCTGAGCGGAACGACCTACGAGCAGTACTTC

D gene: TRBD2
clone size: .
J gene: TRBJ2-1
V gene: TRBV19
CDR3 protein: CASSIVFTSGRAGNEQFF
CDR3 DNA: TGTGCCAGTAGTATAGTCTTCACTAGCGGGAGGGCCGGGAATGAGCAGTTCTTC

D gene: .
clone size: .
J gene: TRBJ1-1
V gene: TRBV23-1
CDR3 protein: CASSPPPWKQGSTEAFF
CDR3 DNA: TGCGCCAGCAGTCCACCGCCGTGGAAACAGGGAAGCACTGAAGCTTTCTTT

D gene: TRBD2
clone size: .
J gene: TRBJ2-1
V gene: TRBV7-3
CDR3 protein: CASSPGLAGGPYNEQFF
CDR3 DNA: TGTGCCAGCAGCCCAGGACTAGCGGGGGGCCCCTACAATGAGCAGTTCTTC

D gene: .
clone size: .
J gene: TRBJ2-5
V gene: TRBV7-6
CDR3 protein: CASSLARASQETQYF
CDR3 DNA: TGTGCCAGCAGCTTAGCCAGAGCGTCCCAAGAGACCCAGTACTTC

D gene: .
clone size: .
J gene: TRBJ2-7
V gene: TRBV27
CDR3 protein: CASSLTTYEQYF
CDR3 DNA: TGTGCCAGCAGTTTAACAACCTACGAGCAGTACTTC

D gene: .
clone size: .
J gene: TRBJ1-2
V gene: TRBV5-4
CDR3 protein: CASSSPGKGDDYTF
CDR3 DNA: TGTGCCAGCAGCTCCCCGGGAAAAGGAGACGACTACACCTTC

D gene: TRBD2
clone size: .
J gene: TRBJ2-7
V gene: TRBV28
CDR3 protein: CASLSGMKYEQYF
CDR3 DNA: TGTGCCAGCCTTAGCGGGATGAAATACGAGCAGTACTTC

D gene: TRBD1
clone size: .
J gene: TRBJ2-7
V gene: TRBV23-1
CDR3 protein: CASSQIVRTGGSYEQYF
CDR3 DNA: TGCGCCAGCAGTCAAATAGTGAGGACAGGGGGCTCCTACGAGCAGTACTTC

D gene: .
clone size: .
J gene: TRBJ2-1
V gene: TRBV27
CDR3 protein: CASSLGQGNEQFF
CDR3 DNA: TGTGCCAGCAGTTTAGGGCAGGGCAATGAGCAGTTCTTC

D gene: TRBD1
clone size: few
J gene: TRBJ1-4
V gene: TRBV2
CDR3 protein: CASRGVPNTGAAKLFF
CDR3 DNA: TGTGCCAGCAGGGGGGTCCCGAACACAGGGGCGGCTAAACTGTTTTTT

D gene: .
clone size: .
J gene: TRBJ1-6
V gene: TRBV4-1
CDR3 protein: CASSQDPGGGSPLHF
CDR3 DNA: TGCGCCAGCAGCCAAGATCCAGGAGGTGGCTCACCCCTCCACTTT

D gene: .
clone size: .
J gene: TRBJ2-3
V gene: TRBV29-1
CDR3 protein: CSVVPRRGTDTQYF
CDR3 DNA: TGCAGCGTTGTTCCCCGCCGGGGCACAGATACGCAGTATTTT

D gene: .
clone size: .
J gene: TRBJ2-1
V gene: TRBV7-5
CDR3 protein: CARSKGTGRHNEQFF
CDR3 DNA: TGTGCCAGAAGCAAAGGTACAGGGCGTCACAATGAGCAGTTCTTC

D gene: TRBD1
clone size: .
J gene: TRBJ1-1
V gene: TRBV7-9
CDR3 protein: CASSLIGTGRTEAFF
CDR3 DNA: TGTGCCAGCAGCTTAATCGGGACAGGGCGTACTGAAGCTTTCTTT

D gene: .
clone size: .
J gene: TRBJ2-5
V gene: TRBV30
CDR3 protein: CAWEGETQYF
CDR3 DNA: TGTGCCTGGGAGGGAGAGACCCAGTACTTC

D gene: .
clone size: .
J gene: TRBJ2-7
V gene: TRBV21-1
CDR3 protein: CASSRIKAGLSYEQYF
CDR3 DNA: TGTGCCAGCAGCAGGATTAAAGCGGGTCTCTCCTACGAGCAGTACTTC

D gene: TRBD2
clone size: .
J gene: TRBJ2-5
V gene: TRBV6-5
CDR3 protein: CASSYGGGKTQYF
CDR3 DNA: TGTGCCAGCAGTTACGGGGGGGGGAAGACCCAGTACTTC

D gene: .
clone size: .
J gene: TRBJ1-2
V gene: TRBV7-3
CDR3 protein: CASSLEGRGGRYGYTF
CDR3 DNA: TGTGCCAGCAGCTTAGAGGGTCGGGGAGGAAGATATGGCTACACCTTC

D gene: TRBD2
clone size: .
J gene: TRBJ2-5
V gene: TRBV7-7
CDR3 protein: CASSFLGSGGAETQYF
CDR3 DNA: TGTGCCAGCAGCTTCCTCGGTAGCGGGGGGGCGGAGACCCAGTACTTC

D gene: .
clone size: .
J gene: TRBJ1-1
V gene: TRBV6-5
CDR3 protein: CASSQAENTEAFF
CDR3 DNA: TGTGCCAGCAGTCAAGCCGAGAACACTGAAGCTTTCTTT

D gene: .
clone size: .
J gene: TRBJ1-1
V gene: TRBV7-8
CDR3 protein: CASSLVGRDTEAFF
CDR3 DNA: TGTGCCAGCAGCTTAGTTGGCAGGGACACTGAAGCTTTCTTT

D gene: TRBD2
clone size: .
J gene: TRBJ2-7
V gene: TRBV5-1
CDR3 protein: CASSLERGREQYF
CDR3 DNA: TGCGCCAGCAGCTTGGAGCGGGGGAGAGAGCAGTACTTC

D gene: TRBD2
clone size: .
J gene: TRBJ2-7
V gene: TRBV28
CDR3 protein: CASSFPAGLAGVSEQYF
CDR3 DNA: TGTGCCAGCAGTTTCCCCGCGGGACTAGCGGGAGTTTCCGAGCAGTACTTC

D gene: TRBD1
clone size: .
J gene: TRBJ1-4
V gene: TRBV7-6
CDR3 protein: CASSRIPGQGSEKLFF
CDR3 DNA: TGTGCCAGCAGCCGGATACCGGGACAGGGATCTGAAAAACTGTTTTTT

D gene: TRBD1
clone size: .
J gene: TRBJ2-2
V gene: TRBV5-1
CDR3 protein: CASSYGDREGGELFF
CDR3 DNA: TGCGCCAGCAGCTACGGGGACAGGGAAGGCGGGGAGCTGTTTTTT

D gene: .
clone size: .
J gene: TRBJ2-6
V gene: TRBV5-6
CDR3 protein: CASTRGNRAGANVLTF
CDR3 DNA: TGTGCCAGCACGAGAGGGAACAGGGCTGGGGCCAACGTCCTGACTTTC

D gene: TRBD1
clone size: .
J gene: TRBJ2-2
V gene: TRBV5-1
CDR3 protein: CASSLGDRDTGELFF
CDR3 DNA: TGCGCCAGCAGCTTGGGGGACAGAGACACCGGGGAGCTGTTTTTT

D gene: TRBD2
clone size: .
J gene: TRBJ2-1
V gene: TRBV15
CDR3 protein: CATSRAVDRLTSPNEQFF
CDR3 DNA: TGTGCCACCAGCAGAGCTGTAGACCGTCTGACTAGCCCCAATGAGCAGTTCTTC

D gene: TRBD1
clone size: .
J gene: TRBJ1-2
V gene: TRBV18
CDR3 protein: CASSPRGDRGSGYTF
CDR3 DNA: TGTGCCAGCTCACCACGGGGGGACAGGGGGAGCGGCTACACCTTC

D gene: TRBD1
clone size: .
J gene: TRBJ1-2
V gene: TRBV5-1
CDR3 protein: CASSLLQDRGAYTF
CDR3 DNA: TGCGCCAGCAGCCTACTCCAGGACAGGGGAGCGTACACCTTC

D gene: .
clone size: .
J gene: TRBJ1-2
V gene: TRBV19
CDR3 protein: CATRGDGYTF
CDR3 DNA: TGTGCCACCAGAGGCGATGGCTACACCTTC

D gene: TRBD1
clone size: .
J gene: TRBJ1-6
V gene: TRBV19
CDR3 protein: CASQLQGAYNSPLHF
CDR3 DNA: TGTGCCAGTCAACTACAGGGGGCGTATAATTCACCCCTCCACTTT

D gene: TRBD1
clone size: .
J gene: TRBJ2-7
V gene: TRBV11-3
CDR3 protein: CASSLGTGGSYEQYF
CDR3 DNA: TGTGCCAGCAGCTTAGGGACAGGGGGCTCCTACGAGCAGTACTTC

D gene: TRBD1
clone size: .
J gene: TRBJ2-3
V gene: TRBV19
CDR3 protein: CASSISTGVSTDTQYF
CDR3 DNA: TGTGCCAGTAGTATCTCAACAGGGGTAAGCACAGATACGCAGTATTTT

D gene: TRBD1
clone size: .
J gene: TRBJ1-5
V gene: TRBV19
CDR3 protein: CASTDRGNQPQHF
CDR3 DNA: TGTGCCAGTACCGACAGGGGCAATCAGCCCCAGCATTTT

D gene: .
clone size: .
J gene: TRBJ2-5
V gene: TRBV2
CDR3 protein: CASRVSPGGETQYF
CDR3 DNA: TGTGCCAGCAGGGTTTCTCCAGGAGGAGAGACCCAGTACTTC

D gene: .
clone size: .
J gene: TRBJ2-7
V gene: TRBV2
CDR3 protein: CASKGTSTYEQYF
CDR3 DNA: TGTGCCAGCAAGGGGACATCGACCTACGAGCAGTACTTC

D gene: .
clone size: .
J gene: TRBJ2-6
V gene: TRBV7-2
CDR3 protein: CASSQRPHTSSGANVLTF
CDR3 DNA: TGTGCCAGCAGCCAGAGGCCGCACACGAGCTCTGGGGCCAACGTCCTGACTTTC

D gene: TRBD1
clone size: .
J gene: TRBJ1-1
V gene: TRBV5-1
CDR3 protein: CASSLWGRGANTEAFF
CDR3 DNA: TGCGCCAGCAGCTTGTGGGGCAGGGGGGCGAACACTGAAGCTTTCTTT

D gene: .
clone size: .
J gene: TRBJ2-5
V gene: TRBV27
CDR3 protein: CASSRGETQYF
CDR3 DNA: TGTGCCAGCAGTCGAGGGGAGACCCAGTACTTC

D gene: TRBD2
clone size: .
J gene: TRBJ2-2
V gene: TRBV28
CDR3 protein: CASSLRGVNTGELFF
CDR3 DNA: TGTGCCAGCAGTTTACGGGGGGTTAACACCGGGGAGCTGTTTTTT

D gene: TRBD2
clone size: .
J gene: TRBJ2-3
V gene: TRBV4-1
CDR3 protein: CASSQSTSGGEADTQYF
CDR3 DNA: TGCGCCAGCAGCCAATCGACTAGCGGGGGGGAGGCAGATACGCAGTATTTT

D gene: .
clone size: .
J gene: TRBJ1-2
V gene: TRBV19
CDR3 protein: CASSGKSEGKNNYGYTF
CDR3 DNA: TGTGCCAGTAGTGGAAAATCCGAGGGAAAGAATAACTATGGCTACACCTTC

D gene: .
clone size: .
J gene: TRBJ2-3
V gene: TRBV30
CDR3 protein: CAGMRGSTDTQYF
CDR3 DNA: TGTGCCGGGATGAGGGGGAGCACAGATACGCAGTATTTT

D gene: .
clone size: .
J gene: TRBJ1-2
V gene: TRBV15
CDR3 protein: CATSRPDFGAYGYTF
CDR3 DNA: TGTGCCACCAGCAGACCGGACTTTGGAGCCTATGGCTACACCTTC

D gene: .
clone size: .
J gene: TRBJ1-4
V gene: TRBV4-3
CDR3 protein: CASSQGSNEKLFF
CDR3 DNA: TGCGCCAGCAGCCAAGGGAGTAATGAAAAACTGTTTTTT

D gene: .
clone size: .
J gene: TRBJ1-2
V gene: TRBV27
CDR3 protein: CASSLSSRIDGYTF
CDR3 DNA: TGTGCCAGCAGTTTATCCTCCAGGATCGATGGCTACACCTTC

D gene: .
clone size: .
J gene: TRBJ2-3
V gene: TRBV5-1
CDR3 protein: CASSAPTAADTQYF
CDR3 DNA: TGCGCCAGCAGCGCGCCTACGGCGGCGGATACGCAGTATTTT

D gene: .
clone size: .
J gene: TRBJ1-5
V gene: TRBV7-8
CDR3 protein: CASSPRGANQPQHF
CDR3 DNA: TGTGCCAGCAGCCCACGGGGGGCGAATCAGCCCCAGCATTTT

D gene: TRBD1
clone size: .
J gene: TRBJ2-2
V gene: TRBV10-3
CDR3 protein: CAITTTGQATGELFF
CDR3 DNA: TGTGCCATCACCACCACAGGACAGGCCACCGGGGAGCTGTTTTTT